This entry lists 23 T cell receptor beta chains sequenced from one sample in a study of T cell responses to AZD1222 COVID-19 vaccine. Clones were read by immunoSEQ multiplex PCR, and TCRdb kept only the in-frame ones, dropping some. The repertoire holds over 110,000 clones, with 90% to 95% as singletons. The specimen comprised peripheral blood, sampled on day 0 of AZD1222 vaccination. All receptors derive from an adult in good health.

Only one count was recorded for this clone. The rearrangement links TRBV5-8 to TRBJ1-2; D possibly corresponds to TRBD1 (6 bases). The V end was cut by 4 bases, the J end by 4 bases, with 17 bases between. Germline V gene data show CDR1 as SGHTS and CDR2 as YDEGEE. This CDR3 comprises 15 residues. CDR3 in DNA: TGTGCCAGCAGCCCCGGACAGTGGACGGGCTATGGCTACACCTTC. As protein: CASSPGQWTGYGYTF.

The CDR3 DNA is TGTGCCAGCAGCCCGGGGGGCGGCACCATATATTTT. The encoded protein is CASSPGGGTIYF. This chain uses TRBV3-1 (or the pseudogene TRBV3-2) with TRBJ1-3; TRBD1 might be the D (6 bases). Germline CDR1 and CDR2: LGHDT and YNNKEL (reference sequence). The ends were cut back, 4 bases at V and 9 bases at J, with 10 bases in the middle. This CDR3 has 12 residues.

V is TRBV10-2 and J is TRBJ2-5; maybe TRBD2 (6 bases). Germline V gene sequence: CDR1 WSHSY, CDR2 SAAADI. The length of the CDR3 is 14 residues. With 5 bases removed from V and 6 bases from J, the gap between germline ends came to 16 bases. CDR3 region: CASSSAGLLQTQYF. DNA for the CDR3: TGCGCCAGCAGTTCGGCGGGACTGCTCCAGACCCAGTACTTC.

The chain has TRBV5-5 and TRBJ1-5; 7 nucleotides line up with TRBD1. The CDR3 is 15 amino acids. Germline CDR1 and CDR2: SGHKS and YYEKEE (reference sequence). The trim removed 0 bases at V and 6 bases at J, leaving 6 bases unmatched. As DNA, the CDR3 is TGTGCCAGCAGCTTGGGACAGGGAAGGGGTCAGCCCCAGCATTTT. Amino acids: CASSLGQGRGQPQHF.

The gene calls are TRBV6-1 and TRBJ2-7; 7 bases line up with TRBD1. The length of the CDR3 is 17 residues. Unmatched junction bases numbered 9, after V lost 0 bases and J lost 1 base. Germline CDR1 MNHNS, CDR2 SASEGT. CDR3 sequence: CASSEALKRQGSYEQYF. The CDR3 DNA reads as TGTGCCAGCAGTGAAGCGCTTAAGAGACAGGGTTCCTACGAGCAGTACTTC.

The rearrangement joins TRBV7-9 to TRBJ1-4; possible D gene TRBD1, 5 bases. Germline assignment: CDR1 SEHNR and CDR2 FQNEAQ (reference sequence). V gave up 2 bases and J gave up 8 bases, with 15 bases separating them. The CDR3 spans 15 residues. Here the CDR3 DNA reads TGTGCCAGCAGCTTACGTGAGGATCGGGGCGAAAAACTGTTTTTT. Its translation is CASSLREDRGEKLFF.

The gene calls are TRBV23-1 and TRBJ2-1; no clear D. TRBV23-1 is an ORF, and what it does is uncertain. This CDR3 comprises 14 residues. V lost 0 bases to trimming and J lost 6 bases, with 9 bases between them. The chain's CDR3 is CASSQSGPLNEQFF. CDR3 nucleotide sequence: TGCGCCAGCAGTCAATCTGGACCCCTCAATGAGCAGTTCTTC.

This clone was counted a few times. The chain couples TRBV2 to TRBJ1-1; D is perhaps TRBD1 (5 bases). V dropped 4 bases and J dropped 1 base, with 7 bases sitting between them. This CDR3 region has 13 residues. Germline CDR1 reads SNHLY; CDR2 reads FYNNEI. CDR3 sequence (DNA): TGTGCCAGCAGTGGACAGACGAACACTGAAGCTTTCTTT. Translated, it gives CASSGQTNTEAFF. The complete variable domain, with remaining parts taken from reference TRBV2 and TRBJ1-1, reads EPEVTQTPSHQVTQMGQEVILRCVPISNHLYFYWYRQILGQKVEFLVSFYNNEISEKSEIFDDQFSVERPDGSNFTLKIRSTKLEDSAMYFCASSGQTNTEAFFGQGTRLTVV.

V usage is TRBV4-1 and J usage is TRBJ1-3, with a tentative D call TRBD1 (5 bases). V shed 2 bases and J shed 0 bases, with 14 bases lying between them. The CDR3 loop spans 17 amino acids. Germline CDR1 is MGHRA and CDR2 is YSYEKL. The CDR3, as DNA: TGCGCCAGCAGCCAAAGGACATCGGATTACTCTGGAAACACCATATATTTT. Encoded protein: CASSQRTSDYSGNTIYF.

The J gene is TRBJ1-3, the V gene TRBV5-1; D uncertain. This CDR3 contains 15 residues. Germline values: CDR1 SGHRS, CDR2 YFSETQ. The germline V and J ends were trimmed by 0 bases and 0 bases, with 7 bases remaining between them. For the CDR3, the DNA is TGCGCCAGCAGCTTGGTTGCAAGCTCTGGAAACACCATATATTTT. Translation gives CASSLVASSGNTIYF.

The rearrangement joins TRBV5-1 to TRBJ1-2, with D hard to call. This CDR3 has 17 residues. CDR1 and CDR2 (germline): SGHRS, YFSETQ. V dropped 0 bases and J dropped 3 bases, with 18 bases sitting between them. This CDR3 is CASSLEPRWVEDYGYTF. The CDR3 nucleotides read TGCGCCAGCAGCTTGGAACCCCGTTGGGTGGAGGACTATGGCTACACCTTC. Together with reference TRBV5-1 and TRBJ1-2, the CDR3 gives the full variable domain: KAGVTQTPRYLIKTRGQQVTLSCSPISGHRSVSWYQQTPGQGLQFLFEYFSETQRNKGNFPGRFSGRQFSNSRSEMNVSTLELGDSALYLCASSLEPRWVEDYGYTFGSGTRLTVV.

This clone was seen only once. The J gene is TRBJ2-1, the V gene TRBV10-3; no definite D call. V gave up 6 bases and J gave up 5 bases, with 8 bases separating them. Germline V gene data show CDR1 as ENHRY and CDR2 as SYGVKD. The CDR3 has 12 residues. The CDR3 sequence is CAIRGINNEQFF. CDR3 nucleotides: TGTGCCATCAGAGGGATTAACAATGAGCAGTTCTTC.

The sample holds one count of this clone. The V call is TRBV21-1, the J call TRBJ2-7; the table's D call, TRBD1, was not checked against the DNA. TRBV21-1 is a pseudogene segment. This CDR3 has 13 residues. The CDR3 coding sequence is TGTGCCAGCAGCAAGGGGCGTTTCTACGAGCAGTACTTC. This sequence encodes CASSKGRFYEQYF.

The chain combines TRBV6-5 with TRBJ1-3; 7 positions match TRBD1. The germline gives CDR1 MNHEY, CDR2 SVGAGI. The J segment lost 2 bases and the V segment lost 10 bases, leaving 5 bases of the junction unmatched. This CDR3 has 13 amino acids. CDR3 nucleotides: TGTGCCACTGCGACAGGGACTGGAAACACCATATATTTT. Residues: CATATGTGNTIYF.

The J gene is TRBJ1-6, the V gene TRBV7-8; tentative D call: TRBD1 (6 bases). The V gene lost 5 bases and the J gene lost 14 bases, with 13 bases spanning the gap. The CDR3 loop spans 12 amino acids. Germline CDR1 SGHVS, CDR2 FQNEAQ. DNA of the CDR3: TGTGCCAGCAGCCTGAGGGGGTTCACCCTCCACTTT. It encodes CASSLRGFTLHF.

The sample holds a few counts of this clone. The chain couples TRBV4-2 to TRBJ1-3; D is unclear. The CDR3 is 15 amino acids. Germline lookup yields CDR1 LGHNA and CDR2 YNFKEQ. With 1 base removed from V and 0 bases from J, the gap between germline ends came to 7 bases. In DNA form, the CDR3 reads TGTGCCAGCAGCCAAGGCGGCTCCTCTGGAAACACCATATATTTT. It codes for CASSQGGSSGNTIYF.

This clone appeared once. The chain links TRBV5-1 to TRBJ2-7; no clear D. V was shortened by 0 bases and J by 3 bases, with 4 bases between the two germline ends. The CDR3 extends over 12 amino acids. The germline gives CDR1 SGHRS, CDR2 YFSETQ. The CDR3 DNA reads as TGCGCCAGCAGCTTGGACGGCTACGAGCAGTACTTC. Translation gives CASSLDGYEQYF. Based on the CDR3 plus reference TRBV5-1 and TRBJ2-7, the full variable domain is KAGVTQTPRYLIKTRGQQVTLSCSPISGHRSVSWYQQTPGQGLQFLFEYFSETQRNKGNFPGRFSGRQFSNSRSEMNVSTLELGDSALYLCASSLDGYEQYFGPGTRLTVT.

CDR3 bases: TGTGCCAGCTCACCAGGCCAGGGGGTTCGGTATGGCTACACCTTC. Translating gives CASSPGQGVRYGYTF. The V and J genes are TRBV18 and TRBJ1-2, with 7 positions matching TRBD1. This CDR3 spans 15 amino acids. Germline CDR1 and CDR2: KGHSH and LQKENI. V trimming: 2 bases; J trimming: 5 bases; junction bases outside the gene matches: 8.

The CDR3 sequence: CASSSGQSGWTEAFF. The CDR3 DNA sequence: TGCGCCAGCAGTTCGGGACAGTCGGGATGGACTGAAGCTTTCTTT. This chain joins TRBV5-1 and TRBJ1-1; TRBD1 matches at 7 bases. The CDR3 consists of 15 residues. The V and J ends lost 5 bases and 5 bases, in that order; junction bases with no gene match: 12. Germline CDR1 reads SGHRS; CDR2 reads YFSETQ. Variable domain in full (rest from reference TRBV5-1 and TRBJ1-1): KAGVTQTPRYLIKTRGQQVTLSCSPISGHRSVSWYQQTPGQGLQFLFEYFSETQRNKGNFPGRFSGRQFSNSRSEMNVSTLELGDSALYLCASSSGQSGWTEAFFGQGTRLTVV.

V gene TRBV7-2 combines with J gene TRBJ1-2; the D is unclear. V was clipped by 2 bases and J by 3 bases, with 10 bases between them. Germline assignment: CDR1 SGHTA and CDR2 FQGNSA. This CDR3 has 14 amino acids. The CDR3 sequence: CASSLRPYDYGYTF. In DNA form, the CDR3 reads TGTGCCAGCAGCTTACGTCCGTATGACTATGGCTACACCTTC.

The chain joins TRBV28 to TRBJ1-2, with D possibly matching TRBD1 (5 bases). Per germline, CDR1 MDHEN and CDR2 SYDVKM. The CDR3 sequence is 17 residues long. With 3 bases removed from V and 4 bases from J, the gap between germline ends came to 21 bases. The CDR3 sequence is CASSFEGSTGTGYGYTF. The CDR3 nucleotides read TGTGCCAGCAGTTTTGAGGGGTCAACCGGGACGGGCTATGGCTACACCTTC.

The V and J genes are TRBV7-9 and TRBJ2-5; 10 bases agree with TRBD2. V trimming: 0 bases; J trimming: 0 bases; junction bases outside the gene matches: 7. The CDR3 sequence is 18 residues long. Per germline, CDR1 SEHNR and CDR2 FQNEAQ (reference sequence). The CDR3 DNA is TGTGCCAGCAGCTTAGCCCGGGGAGCGGGGGGGTACCAAGAGACCCAGTACTTC. It codes for CASSLARGAGGYQETQYF.

The chain is built from TRBV27 and TRBJ1-3, with D possibly being TRBD1 (5 bases). The CDR3 totals 15 residues. CDR1 and CDR2 from the germline V gene are MNHEY and SMNVEV (reference sequence). The V gene lost 6 bases and the J gene lost 2 bases, with 14 bases spanning the gap. DNA of the CDR3: TGTGCCAGCAGAAGTCATCAGGGCCCTGGAAACACCATATATTTT. This sequence encodes CASRSHQGPGNTIYF.